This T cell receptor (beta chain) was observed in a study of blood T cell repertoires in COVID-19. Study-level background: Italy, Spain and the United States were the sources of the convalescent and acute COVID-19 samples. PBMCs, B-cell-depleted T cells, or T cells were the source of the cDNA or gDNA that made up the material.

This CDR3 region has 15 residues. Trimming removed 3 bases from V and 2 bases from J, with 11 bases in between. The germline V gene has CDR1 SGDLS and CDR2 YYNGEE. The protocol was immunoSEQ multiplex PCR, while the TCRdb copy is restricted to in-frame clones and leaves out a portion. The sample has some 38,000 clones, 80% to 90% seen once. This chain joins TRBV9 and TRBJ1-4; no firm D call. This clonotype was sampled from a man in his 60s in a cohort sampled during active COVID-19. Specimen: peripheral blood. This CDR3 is CASSAVVSTNEKLFF. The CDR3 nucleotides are TGTGCCAGCAGCGCCGTCGTTTCCACTAATGAAAAACTGTTTTTT.